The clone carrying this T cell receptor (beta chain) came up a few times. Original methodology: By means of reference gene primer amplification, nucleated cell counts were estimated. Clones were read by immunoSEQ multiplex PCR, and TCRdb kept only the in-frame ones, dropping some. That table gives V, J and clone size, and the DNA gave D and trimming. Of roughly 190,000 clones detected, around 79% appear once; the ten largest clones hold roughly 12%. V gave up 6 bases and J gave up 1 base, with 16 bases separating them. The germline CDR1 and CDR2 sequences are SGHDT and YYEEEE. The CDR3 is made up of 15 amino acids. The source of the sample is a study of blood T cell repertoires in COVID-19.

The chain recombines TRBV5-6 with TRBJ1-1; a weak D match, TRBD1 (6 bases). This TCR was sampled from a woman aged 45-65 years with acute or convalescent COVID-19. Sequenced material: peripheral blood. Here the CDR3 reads CASTWGGLWNTEAFF. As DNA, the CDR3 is TGTGCCAGCACCTGGGGGGGGCTGTGGAACACTGAAGCTTTCTTT.